Sequencing of this TCR beta chain was carried out in a study of control samples from healthy donors and cancer patients. The CDR3 length is 18 residues. CDR1 is LGHNA and CDR2 is YNFKEQ in the germline V gene. J was trimmed by 2 bases and V by 0 bases; bases with no gene match: 8. TCRdb keeps only in-frame clones here, not all; method: immunoSEQ multiplex PCR. Among 100,000 to 120,000 clones listed, roughly 80% were seen once. Sequenced input: blood. V and J are TRBV4-2 and TRBJ2-4, with TRBD2 matching over 9 bases. The clonotype was recovered from a woman aged 50 to 60 in good health. The CDR3 DNA is TGTGCCAGCAGCCAAGAAGGGGCGGGGGGGATGACCAAAAACATTCAGTACTTC. Residues: CASSQEGAGGMTKNIQYF.